The rows below give T cell receptor beta chains drawn from one sample of a study of T cell responses to AZD1222 COVID-19 vaccine. The protocol was immunoSEQ multiplex PCR, while the TCRdb copy is restricted to in-frame clones and leaves out a portion. The data contain roughly 66,000 clones, approximately 90% of them singletons. Here the sequenced sample was peripheral blood, taken 28 days after the second dose of the MenACWY control vaccine. The receptors originated from an adult who received the MenACWY meningococcal vaccine as a control. Each CDR3 is given with its conserved first and last residue.

>16|TRBV7-6|TRBJ2-1
CASSLVGTRSYNEQFF
>17|TRBV4-3|TRBJ2-1
CASSPGTSGSSYNEQFF
>14|TRBV19|TRBJ1-5
CASSIDQVWQPQHF
>14|TRBV10-3|TRBJ2-7
CASTRDNPGDEQYF
>15|TRBV5-1|TRBJ1-5
CASSLDWGRDQPQHF
>14|TRBV5-1|TRBJ2-5
CASSPGGNQETQYF
>14|TRBV28|TRBJ1-2
CASSLSGQIYGYTF
>13|TRBV6-2/TRBV6-3|TRBJ2-7
CASSLDFSYEQYF
>18|TRBV6-6|TRBJ1-5
CASSPGGLSKGGNQPQHF
>13|TRBV19|TRBJ1-1
CASSIDRNTEAFF
>12|TRBV10-3|TRBJ1-2
CANQEEGYGYTF
>14|TRBV5-4|TRBJ2-5
CASSELGAQETQYF
>17|TRBV5-1|TRBJ1-4
CASSLLTPHSSPEKLFF
>13|TRBV5-1|TRBJ1-2
CASTTGLGYGYTF
>14|TRBV7-2|TRBJ1-6
CASSLTPGRSPLHF
>15|TRBV19|TRBJ2-5
CASSPIQGIGETQYF
>15|TRBV28|TRBJ1-5
CASSFSGQDYQPQHF
>13|TRBV7-9|TRBJ2-3
CASSTGGPATQYF
>16|TRBV4-1|TRBJ2-7
CASSQSMAGGLYEQYF
>15|TRBV6-5|TRBJ1-2
CASSYEGQGAYGYTF
>12|TRBV6-5|TRBJ1-4
CASALNGEKLFF
>17|TRBV15|TRBJ2-7
CATSRGRGGGIFYEQYF
>13|TRBV18|TRBJ1-1
CASSRDRWTEAFF
>15|TRBV2|TRBJ1-5
CASSDLGAGGQPQHF
>13|TRBV6-5|TRBJ1-2
CASSRGGNYGYTF
>15|TRBV11-1|TRBJ2-7
CASSFSLAGAYEQYF
>12|TRBV2|TRBJ2-5
CASSEAQETQYF
>17|TRBV5-1|TRBJ2-7
CASSLAGSAGASYEQYF
>14|TRBV28|TRBJ2-3
CASSHLLDTDTQYF
>14|TRBV5-8|TRBJ2-5
CASSWTGTAHGEYF
>14|TRBV7-8|TRBJ2-7
CASSIGTTPYEQYF
>15|TRBV4-1|TRBJ2-7
CASSLRQGFQYEQYF
>15|TRBV28|TRBJ1-5
CASSPLARLKKPQHF
>18|TRBV4-1|TRBJ1-5
CASSQGRAVGFSNQPQHF
>15|TRBV7-9|TRBJ2-7
CASSSQGMGRHEQYF
>16|TRBV4-2|TRBJ1-6
CASSQAEGTGNSPLHF
>12|TRBV28|TRBJ1-2
CASNTGDYGYTF
>13|TRBV7-2|TRBJ2-1
CASDRDRVNEQFF
>13|TRBV28|TRBJ1-2
CASSGTALVGYTF
>13|TRBV12-3/TRBV12-4|TRBJ2-5
CASSSGPEASQYF
>16|TRBV5-1|TRBJ2-7
CASSLGTGQTYYEQYF
>14|TRBV19|TRBJ2-3
CASSVQGAGDTQYF
>15|TRBV7-8|TRBJ1-5
CASSLFRAVNQPQHF
>15|TRBV10-3|TRBJ2-5
CAISEWGEDSETQYF
>18|TRBV28|TRBJ2-5
CASSLTSPSWGVRGAQYF
>14|TRBV28|TRBJ1-4
CASSSPDRSEKLFF
>14|TRBV10-3|TRBJ2-3
CAISGREFTDTQYF
>13|TRBV24-1|TRBJ1-1
CATSLDPDTEAFF
>18|TRBV19|TRBJ2-5
CASSIRAPTSGYQETQYF
>11|TRBV6-2/TRBV6-3|TRBJ2-5
CASSNSPSQYF
>13|TRBV12-3/TRBV12-4|TRBJ2-5
CASSLVGAETQYF
>17|TRBV10-3|TRBJ2-1
CAISESNVRAPYNEQFF